The T cell receptor (beta chain) under discussion was sequenced for a study of blood T cell repertoires in COVID-19. Cohort allocation depended upon clinical history that participants reported. A COVID-19 case had been met by exposed participants during the 2 weeks before study entry. Trimming at V came to 5 bases and at J to 7 bases, leaving 6 bases not matched to a gene. The CDR3 spans 14 residues. Per the germline V gene, CDR1 is KGHDR and CDR2 is SFDVKD. TCRdb keeps only in-frame clones here, not all; method: immunoSEQ multiplex PCR. Among approximately 300,000 clones listed, approximately 81% were seen once. This clone was counted a single time.

This sequence originates from a woman aged 30 to 39 who had been exposed to COVID-19. The chain employs TRBV24-1 and TRBJ1-5, with TRBD1 matching over 8 bases. Sequenced sample: PBMCs or T cells enriched from blood (not recorded which). The CDR3 region is CATSGQTGEQPQHF. In DNA, the CDR3 is TGTGCCACCAGTGGTCAGACAGGGGAACAGCCCCAGCATTTT.